The 6 T cell receptor beta chains in this list originate from one sample, sequenced in a study of T cell responses to AZD1222 COVID-19 vaccine. Repertoires were generated with immunoSEQ multiplex PCR, while TCRdb's copy carries only in-frame clones and drops some. The table lists 110,000 to 150,000 clones, 85% to 90% of them singletons. The sample in question was peripheral blood, obtained on day 0 of AZD1222 vaccination. These TCRs come from an adult in good health.

The chain has TRBV30 and TRBJ1-5, with 7 bases fitting TRBD1. The germline gives CDR1 GTSNPN, CDR2 SVGIG (reference sequence). This CDR3 spans 14 amino acids. J gave up 1 base and V 7 bases, and 7 bases lay outside the gene matches. The CDR3: CAYRDSGSNQPQHF. CDR3 bases: TGTGCCTACCGGGACAGCGGGAGCAATCAGCCCCAGCATTTT.

V and J are TRBV7-3 and TRBJ2-1; D might be TRBD2 (6 bases). The CDR3 has 16 residues. CDR1 and CDR2 (germline): SGHTA, FQGTGA. V dropped 5 bases and J dropped 4 bases, with 18 bases sitting between them. DNA for the CDR3: TGTGCCAGCAGCGTCACCCCTAGCGCGGATTACAATGAGCAGTTCTTC. Translation gives CASSVTPSADYNEQFF.

The J gene is TRBJ2-7, the V gene TRBV28; the D gene could be TRBD1 or TRBD2 (5 bases each). Looked up from germline, CDR1 is MDHEN and CDR2 is SYDVKM. The V gene lost 4 bases and the J gene lost 0 bases, with 16 bases spanning the gap. CDR3 length: 16 residues. In DNA form, the CDR3 reads TGTGCCAGCAGTTACACCGGGACGGGGACCTCCTACGAGCAGTACTTC. Its protein product is CASSYTGTGTSYEQYF. Full variable domain (remainder filled in from reference TRBV28 and TRBJ2-7): DVKVTQSSRYLVKRTGEKVFLECVQDMDHENMFWYRQDPGLGLRLIYFSYDVKMKEKGDIPEGYSVSREKKERFSLILESASTNQTSMYLCASSYTGTGTSYEQYFGPGTRLTVT.

The V call is TRBV24-1, the J call TRBJ1-5; TRBD1 is a possible D gene (6 bases). Germline CDR1 is KGHDR and CDR2 is SFDVKD. The CDR3 length is 13 residues. V was pared by 3 bases and J by 10 bases, with 12 bases between. The CDR3 sequence: CATSDQDSNPQHF. CDR3 coding DNA: TGTGCCACCAGTGATCAGGACAGCAATCCCCAGCATTTT.

Here the CDR3 reads CASSREFREQYF. CDR3 DNA sequence: TGTGCCAGCAGTAGGGAATTCAGGGAGCAGTACTTC. J is TRBJ2-7 and V is TRBV28; D gene uncertain. Germline CDR1 and CDR2: MDHEN and SYDVKM. The ends were cut back, 5 bases at V and 7 bases at J, with 12 bases in the middle. CDR3 size: 12 residues.

The rearrangement links TRBV19 to TRBJ2-3; 7 bases agree with TRBD1. Germline V gives CDR1 LNHDA, CDR2 SQIVND (reference sequence). The junction had 9 bases not matched to a gene; V was cut back by 4 bases and J by 2 bases. The CDR3 totals 16 residues. CDR3 nucleotide sequence: TGTGCCAGTAGTAACAAAATACAGGGGCCCACAGATACGCAGTATTTT. Its translation is CASSNKIQGPTDTQYF.